The 13 T cell receptor beta chains below were found in one sample sequenced in a study of cytomegalovirus exposure and HLA in healthy donors. Primers for the PCR totalled 60 Vbeta and 13 Jbeta. The data were produced by immunoSEQ multiplex PCR, yet TCRdb's version contains in-frame clones alone and is incomplete. Here the sample spans 100,000 or so clones, more than 60% being singletons. The sequenced material came from PBMCs. The receptors were sampled from a female donor in good health and CMV-seronegative.

This clone was seen a handful of times. The CDR3: CASGSPLTEAFF. DNA for the CDR3: TGTGCTAGTGGCTCTCCTCTCACTGAAGCTTTCTTT. The rearrangement uses TRBV12-5 and TRBJ1-1, with D unclear. CDR3 size: 12 residues. Germline values: CDR1 LGHNT, CDR2 FRNRAP. V gave up 6 bases and J gave up 4 bases, with 9 bases separating them. Filled out from reference TRBV12-5 and TRBJ1-1, the complete variable domain reads DARVTQTPRHKVTEMGQEVTMRCQPILGHNTVFWYRQTMMQGLELLAYFRNRAPLDDSGMPKDRFSAEMPDATLATLKIQPSEPRDSAVYFCASGSPLTEAFFGQGTRLTVV.

This chain uses TRBV7-6 with TRBJ2-1; D possibly corresponds to TRBD1 (6 bases). Germline V gene data show CDR1 as SGHVS and CDR2 as FNYEAQ. Trimming left V 5 bases short and J 4 bases short, with 15 bases between. This CDR3 is 15 amino acids long. The CDR3 protein is CASSQNRVRYNEQFF. The CDR3 bases are TGTGCCAGCAGCCAGAACAGGGTTCGTTACAATGAGCAGTTCTTC.

The chain is built from TRBV5-1 and TRBJ2-5, with 11 bases lining up with TRBD1. CDR3 length equals 18 residues. Trimming removed 1 base from V and 1 base from J; junction bases left unmatched: 9. Germline CDR1 SGHRS, CDR2 YFSETQ. The CDR3 sequence: CASSLRPTGTGGQETQYF. CDR3 bases: TGCGCCAGCAGCTTGCGGCCCACCGGGACAGGGGGCCAAGAGACCCAGTACTTC.

The rearrangement joins TRBV2 to TRBJ2-5; 8 bases are a match to TRBD1. With V trimmed by 7 bases and J by 2 bases, 3 bases remained unmatched. The CDR3 consists of 13 residues. The germline V gene encodes CDR1 SNHLY and CDR2 FYNNEI. The CDR3 reads CASTDRGQETQYF. In DNA form, the CDR3 reads TGTGCCAGCACCGACAGGGGTCAAGAGACCCAGTACTTC.

The chain carries TRBV15 and TRBJ2-1; tentatively, D is TRBD2 (5 bases). V was shortened by 8 bases and J by 3 bases, with 17 bases between the two germline ends. The CDR3 sequence is 15 residues long. In germline, CDR1 is LNHNV, CDR2 YYDKDF (reference sequence). The CDR3 bases are TGTGCCACCGAGGGTGACTGGGGTAACTACAATGAGCAGTTCTTC. It yields the protein CATEGDWGNYNEQFF.

J is TRBJ1-2 and V is TRBV29-1, with TRBD1 matching 9 bases. CDR3 length: 12 amino acids. V shed 6 bases, J shed 7 bases, and the junction held 6 bases outside the gene matches. Germline V gene sequence: CDR1 SQVTM, CDR2 ANQGSEA. This CDR3 is CSVGDRAGGYTF. CDR3 DNA: TGCAGCGTGGGGGACAGGGCGGGTGGCTACACCTTC.

This sequence joins TRBV27 and TRBJ2-1, with D possibly being TRBD1 (6 bases). V was pared by 5 bases and J by 4 bases, with 6 bases between. Germline V gene data show CDR1 as MNHEY and CDR2 as SMNVEV (reference sequence). This CDR3 has 12 amino acids. The CDR3 protein is CASSQGYNEQFF. The CDR3 nucleotides read TGTGCCAGCAGTCAGGGGTACAATGAGCAGTTCTTC.

The rearrangement links TRBV19 to TRBJ2-1; 8 bases agree with TRBD2. Germline V gene sequence: CDR1 LNHDA, CDR2 SQIVND (reference sequence). J lost 0 bases, V lost 7 bases, and 2 bases had no gene match. The CDR3 is made up of 14 amino acids. The CDR3: CASTGGSSYNEQFF. For the CDR3, the DNA is TGTGCCAGTACGGGGGGGAGCTCCTACAATGAGCAGTTCTTC.

The V and J genes are TRBV11-2 and TRBJ1-3, with D uncertain. Germline V gives CDR1 SGHAT, CDR2 FQNNGV. V was clipped by 0 bases and J by 1 base, with 13 bases between them. This CDR3 is built from 17 residues. The CDR3 reads CASSLDGGRISGNTIYF. CDR3 DNA: TGTGCCAGCAGCTTAGATGGAGGGCGGATATCTGGAAACACCATATATTTT.

The chain is built from TRBV12-1 and TRBJ2-3; TRBD2 is the table's D call and was not checked against the DNA. TRBV12-1 corresponds to a pseudogene. CDR3 size: 18 residues. The CDR3 region is CASSPQGWAGGRRDTQYF. In DNA, the CDR3 is TGTGCCAGCAGCCCACAAGGTTGGGCGGGGGGTCGACGGGATACGCAGTATTTT.

The chain uses TRBV7-2 and TRBJ2-1; D is possibly TRBD2 (5 bases). V lost 1 base, J lost 5 bases, and 15 bases lay in between. Looked up from germline, CDR1 is SGHTA and CDR2 is FQGNSA. The CDR3 runs to 16 residues. The CDR3: CASSLVVALANNEQFF. The DNA of the CDR3 is TGTGCCAGCAGCTTAGTCGTAGCTCTAGCTAACAATGAGCAGTTCTTC.

This rearrangement joins TRBV6-4 to TRBJ1-1, with TRBD1 matching over 8 bases. Germline V lookup: CDR1 MRHNA, CDR2 SNTAGT. V shed 7 bases and J 5 bases; nucleotides not matched to a gene: 12. The CDR3 runs to 15 residues. This chain's CDR3 is CASTAPQGAGTEAFF. CDR3 DNA: TGTGCCAGCACCGCCCCCCAGGGGGCAGGTACTGAAGCTTTCTTT.

This clone was seen only a few times. The chain couples TRBV18 to TRBJ1-1, with D possibly matching TRBD1 (5 bases). V dropped 0 bases and J dropped 3 bases, with 11 bases sitting between them. The CDR3 loop spans 15 amino acids. Germline V gene sequence: CDR1 KGHSH, CDR2 LQKENI. The CDR3 reads CASSPPAGRYTEAFF. CDR3 nucleotide sequence: TGTGCCAGCTCACCACCGGCAGGGAGGTACACTGAAGCTTTCTTT.